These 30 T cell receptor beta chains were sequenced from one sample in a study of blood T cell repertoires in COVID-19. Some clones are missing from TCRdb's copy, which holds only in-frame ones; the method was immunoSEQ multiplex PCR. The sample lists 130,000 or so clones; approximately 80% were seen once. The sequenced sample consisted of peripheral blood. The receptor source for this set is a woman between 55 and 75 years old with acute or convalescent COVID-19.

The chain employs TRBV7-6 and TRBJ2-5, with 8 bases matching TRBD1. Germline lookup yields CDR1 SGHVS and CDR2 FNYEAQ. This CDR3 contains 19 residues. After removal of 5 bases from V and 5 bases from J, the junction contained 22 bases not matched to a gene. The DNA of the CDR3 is TGTGCCAGCAGCCTACCCATCACCCCCACAGGGGGTATAAGGGAGACCCAGTACTTC. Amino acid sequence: CASSLPITPTGGIRETQYF.

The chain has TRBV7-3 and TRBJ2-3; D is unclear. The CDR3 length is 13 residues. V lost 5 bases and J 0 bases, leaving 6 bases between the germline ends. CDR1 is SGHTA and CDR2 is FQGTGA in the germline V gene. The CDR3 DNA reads TGTGCCAGCAGCCGCGGTAGCACAGATACGCAGTATTTT. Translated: CASSRGSTDTQYF. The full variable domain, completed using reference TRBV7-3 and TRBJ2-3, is GAGVSQTPSNKVTEKGKYVELRCDPISGHTALYWYRQSLGQGPEFLIYFQGTGAADDSGLPNDRFFAVRPEGSVSTLKIQRTERGDSAVYLCASSRGSTDTQYFGPGTRLTVL.

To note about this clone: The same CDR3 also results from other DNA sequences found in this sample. This CDR3 is CASSPQGGTEAFF. The CDR3 nucleotides are TGTGCCAGCTCACCCCAAGGAGGGACTGAAGCTTTCTTT. The rearrangement links TRBV18 to TRBJ1-1, with D unresolved. This CDR3 is built from 13 residues. Germline V CDR1 and CDR2: KGHSH, LQKENI. The V and J ends lost 3 bases and 5 bases respectively, with 10 bases between them.

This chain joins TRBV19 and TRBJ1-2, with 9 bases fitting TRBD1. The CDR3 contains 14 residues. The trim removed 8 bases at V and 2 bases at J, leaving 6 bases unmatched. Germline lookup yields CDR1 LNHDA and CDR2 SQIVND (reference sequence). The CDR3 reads CASHGDRENYGYTF. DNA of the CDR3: TGTGCCAGTCATGGGGACAGGGAGAACTATGGCTACACCTTC.

The CDR3 reads CASSLSWRQPQHF. As DNA, the CDR3 is TGTGCCAGCAGTCTATCATGGAGACAGCCCCAGCATTTT. The chain recombines TRBV2 with TRBJ1-5, with D hard to call. Looked up from germline, CDR1 is SNHLY and CDR2 is FYNNEI. Between the trimmed V and J ends, which lost 5 bases and 7 bases, there was a span of 12 bases. This CDR3 region has 13 residues.

The CDR3 nucleotides read TGTGCCAGTAAACCTAGGAACAGGGTTAGCGATGGCTACACCTTC. This translates into CASKPRNRVSDGYTF. The rearrangement uses TRBV19 and TRBJ1-2; maybe TRBD1 (6 bases). Germline CDR1 reads LNHDA; CDR2 reads SQIVND (reference sequence). Trimming took 7 bases from V and 6 from J, leaving 21 bases between them. The CDR3 runs to 15 residues.

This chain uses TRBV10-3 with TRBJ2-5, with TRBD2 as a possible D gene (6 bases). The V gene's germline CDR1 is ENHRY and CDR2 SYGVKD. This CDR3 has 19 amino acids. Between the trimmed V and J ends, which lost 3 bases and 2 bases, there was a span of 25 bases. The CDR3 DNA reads TGTGCCATCAGTGACCCCCGGGACTCAAGCTGGGCTACTCAAGAGACCCAGTACTTC. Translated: CAISDPRDSSWATQETQYF.

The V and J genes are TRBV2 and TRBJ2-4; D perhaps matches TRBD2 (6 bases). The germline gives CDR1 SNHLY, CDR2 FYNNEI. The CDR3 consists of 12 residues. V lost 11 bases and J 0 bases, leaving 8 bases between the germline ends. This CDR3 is CAGGIAKNIQYF. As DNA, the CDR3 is TGTGCCGGAGGGATAGCCAAAAACATTCAGTACTTC. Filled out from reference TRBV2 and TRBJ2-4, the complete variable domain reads EPEVTQTPSHQVTQMGQEVILRCVPISNHLYFYWYRQILGQKVEFLVSFYNNEISEKSEIFDDQFSVERPDGSNFTLKIRSTKLEDSAMYFCAGGIAKNIQYFGAGTRLSVL.

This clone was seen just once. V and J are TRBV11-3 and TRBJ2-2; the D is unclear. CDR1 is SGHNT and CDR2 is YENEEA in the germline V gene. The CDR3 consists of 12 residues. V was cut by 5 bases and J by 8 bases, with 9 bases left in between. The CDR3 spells CASSLSLGELFF. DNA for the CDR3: TGTGCCAGCAGCCTCTCCCTTGGGGAGCTGTTTTTT.

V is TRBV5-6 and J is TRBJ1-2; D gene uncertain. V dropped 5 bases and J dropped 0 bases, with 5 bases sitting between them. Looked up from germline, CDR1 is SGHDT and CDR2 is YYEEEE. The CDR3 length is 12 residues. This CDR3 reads CASRSPNYGYTF. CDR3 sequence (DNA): TGTGCCAGCAGATCTCCTAACTATGGCTACACCTTC.

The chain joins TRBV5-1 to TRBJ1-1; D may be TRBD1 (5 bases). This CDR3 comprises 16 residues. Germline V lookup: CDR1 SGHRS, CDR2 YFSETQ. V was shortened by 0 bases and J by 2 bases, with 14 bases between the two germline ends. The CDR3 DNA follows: TGCGCCAGCAGCTTGGAGCGGGGGATGGGTAACACTGAAGCTTTCTTT. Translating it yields CASSLERGMGNTEAFF.

CDR3 residues: CASSLGAERRGYTF. CDR3 bases: TGTGCCAGCAGTTTAGGGGCGGAGCGTCGGGGCTACACCTTC. J is TRBJ1-2 and V is TRBV28; the D gene is possibly TRBD1 (5 bases). The V and J ends lost 2 bases and 8 bases respectively, with 15 bases between them. Germline V gene lookup returns CDR1 MDHEN and CDR2 SYDVKM. The CDR3 is made up of 14 amino acids.

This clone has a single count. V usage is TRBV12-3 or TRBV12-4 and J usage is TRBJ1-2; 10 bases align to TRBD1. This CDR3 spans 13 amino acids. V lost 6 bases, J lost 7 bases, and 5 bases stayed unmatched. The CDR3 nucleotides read TGTGCCAGCAGGCCGACAGGGGGCTTTGGCTACACCTTC. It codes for CASRPTGGFGYTF.

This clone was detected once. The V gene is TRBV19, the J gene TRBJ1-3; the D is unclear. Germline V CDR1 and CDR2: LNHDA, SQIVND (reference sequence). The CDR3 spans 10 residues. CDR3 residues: CASAGYTIYF. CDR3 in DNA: TGTGCTAGCGCGGGATACACCATATATTTT.

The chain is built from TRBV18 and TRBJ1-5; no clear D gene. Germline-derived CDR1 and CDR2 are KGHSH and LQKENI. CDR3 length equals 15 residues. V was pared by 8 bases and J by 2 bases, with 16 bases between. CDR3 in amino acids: CASRPTDGGNQPQHF. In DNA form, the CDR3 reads TGTGCCAGCCGCCCGACGGACGGGGGCAATCAGCCCCAGCATTTT.

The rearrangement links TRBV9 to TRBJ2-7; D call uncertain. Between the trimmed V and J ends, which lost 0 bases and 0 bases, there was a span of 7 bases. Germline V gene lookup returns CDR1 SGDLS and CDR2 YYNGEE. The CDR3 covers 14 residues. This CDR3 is CASSVAHNSYEQYF. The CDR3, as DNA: TGTGCCAGCAGCGTAGCTCACAACTCCTACGAGCAGTACTTC.

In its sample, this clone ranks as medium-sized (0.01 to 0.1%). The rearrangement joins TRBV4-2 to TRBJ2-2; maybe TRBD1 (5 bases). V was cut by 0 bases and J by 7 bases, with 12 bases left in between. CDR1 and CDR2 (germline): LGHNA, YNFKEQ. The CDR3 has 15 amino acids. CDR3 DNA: TGTGCCAGCAGCCAAGATCAAGGGGCCGGCGGGGAGCTGTTTTTT. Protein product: CASSQDQGAGGELFF.

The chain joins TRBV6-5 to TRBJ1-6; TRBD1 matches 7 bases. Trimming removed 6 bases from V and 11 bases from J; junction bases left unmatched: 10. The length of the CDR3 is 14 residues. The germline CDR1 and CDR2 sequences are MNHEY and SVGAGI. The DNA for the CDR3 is TGTGCCAGCAGGATAAAGACAGGGTCGCCACCCCTCCACTTT. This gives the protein CASRIKTGSPPLHF.

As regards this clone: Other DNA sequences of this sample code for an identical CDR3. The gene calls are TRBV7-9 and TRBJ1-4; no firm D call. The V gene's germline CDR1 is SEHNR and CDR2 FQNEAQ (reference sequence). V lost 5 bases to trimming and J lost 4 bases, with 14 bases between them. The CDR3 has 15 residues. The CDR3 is CASSPGGGRNEKLFF. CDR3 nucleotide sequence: TGTGCCAGCAGCCCAGGTGGAGGACGTAATGAAAAACTGTTTTTT. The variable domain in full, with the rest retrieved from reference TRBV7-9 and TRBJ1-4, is DTGVSQNPRHKITKRGQNVTFRCDPISEHNRLYWYRQTLGQGPEFLTYFQNEAQLEKSRLLSDRFSAERPKGSFSTLEIQRTEQGDSAMYLCASSPGGGRNEKLFFGSGTQLSVL.

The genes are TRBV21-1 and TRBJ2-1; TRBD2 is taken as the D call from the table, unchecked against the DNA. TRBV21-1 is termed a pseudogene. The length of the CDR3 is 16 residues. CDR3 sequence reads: CASSKGERGGRFEQFF. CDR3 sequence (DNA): TGTGCCAGCAGCAAAGGGGAGCGGGGGGGCAGATTTGAGCAGTTCTTC.

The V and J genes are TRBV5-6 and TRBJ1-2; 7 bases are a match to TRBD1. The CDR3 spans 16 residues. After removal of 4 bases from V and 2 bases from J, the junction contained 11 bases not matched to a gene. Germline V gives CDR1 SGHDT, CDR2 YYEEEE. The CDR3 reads CASSIPGQAPNYGYTF. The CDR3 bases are TGTGCCAGCAGCATACCAGGACAGGCACCCAACTATGGCTACACCTTC. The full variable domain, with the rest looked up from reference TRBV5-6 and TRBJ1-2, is DAGVTQSPTHLIKTRGQQVTLRCSPKSGHDTVSWYQQALGQGPQFIFQYYEEEERQRGNFPDRFSGHQFPNYSSELNVNALLLGDSALYLCASSIPGQAPNYGYTFGSGTRLTVV.

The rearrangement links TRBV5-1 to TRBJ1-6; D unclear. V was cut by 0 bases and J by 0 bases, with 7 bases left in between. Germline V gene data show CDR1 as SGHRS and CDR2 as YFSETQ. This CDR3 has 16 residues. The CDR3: CASSLEVSSYNSPLHF. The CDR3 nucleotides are TGCGCCAGCAGCTTGGAAGTCAGCTCCTATAATTCACCCCTCCACTTT.

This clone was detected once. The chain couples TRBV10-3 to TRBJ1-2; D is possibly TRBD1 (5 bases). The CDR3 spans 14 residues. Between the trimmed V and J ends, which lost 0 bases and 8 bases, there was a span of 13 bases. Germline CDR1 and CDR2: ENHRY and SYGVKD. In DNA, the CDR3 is TGTGCCATCAGTGAGTCGGGCAGGGTCCGGGGCTACACCTTC. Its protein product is CAISESGRVRGYTF.

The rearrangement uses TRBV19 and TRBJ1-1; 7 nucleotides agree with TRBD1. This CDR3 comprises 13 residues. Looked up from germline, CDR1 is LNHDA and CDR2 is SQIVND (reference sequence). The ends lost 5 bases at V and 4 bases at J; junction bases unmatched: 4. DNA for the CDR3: TGTGCCAGTAGTCCGTGGACAGGCACTGAAGCTTTCTTT. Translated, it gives CASSPWTGTEAFF.

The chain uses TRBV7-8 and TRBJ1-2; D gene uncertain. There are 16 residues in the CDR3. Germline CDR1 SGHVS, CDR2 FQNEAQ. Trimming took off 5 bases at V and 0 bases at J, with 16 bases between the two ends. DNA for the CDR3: TGTGCCAGCAGCCCTTACCGGGAAACGGCTAACTATGGCTACACCTTC. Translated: CASSPYRETANYGYTF.

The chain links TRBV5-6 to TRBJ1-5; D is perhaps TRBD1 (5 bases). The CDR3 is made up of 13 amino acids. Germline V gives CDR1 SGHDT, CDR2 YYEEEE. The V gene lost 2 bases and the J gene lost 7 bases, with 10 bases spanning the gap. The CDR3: CASSFQGNQPQHF. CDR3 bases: TGTGCCAGCAGCTTTCAGGGAAACCAGCCCCAGCATTTT.

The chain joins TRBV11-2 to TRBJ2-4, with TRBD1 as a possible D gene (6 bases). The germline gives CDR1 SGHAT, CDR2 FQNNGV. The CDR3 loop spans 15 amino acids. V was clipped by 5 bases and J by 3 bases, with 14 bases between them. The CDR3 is CASSKTDSLKNIQYF. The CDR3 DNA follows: TGTGCCAGCAGCAAGACGGACAGTCTCAAAAACATTCAGTACTTC.

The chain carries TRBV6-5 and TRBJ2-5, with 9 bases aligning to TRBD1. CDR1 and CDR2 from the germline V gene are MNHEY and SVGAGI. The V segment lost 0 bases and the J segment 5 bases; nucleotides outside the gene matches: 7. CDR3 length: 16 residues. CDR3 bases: TGTGCCAGCAGTTACTCTGGGACAGGGTCGGGTGAGACCCAGTACTTC. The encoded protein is CASSYSGTGSGETQYF.

The CDR3 DNA reads TGTGCCAGCAGCCCACGCCCGGCCGAGGGAGGTTCACCCCTCCACTTT. This sequence encodes CASSPRPAEGGSPLHF. This chain links TRBV11-2 with TRBJ1-6; no firm D call. The CDR3 is made up of 16 amino acids. Germline V gives CDR1 SGHAT, CDR2 FQNNGV. V was trimmed by 5 bases and J by 9 bases, leaving 20 bases between them.

The CDR3 loop reads CARRQRSGNTIYF. The CDR3 bases are TGTGCCAGAAGACAGCGCTCTGGAAACACCATATATTTT. V gene TRBV30 combines with J gene TRBJ1-3; D is possibly TRBD1 (5 bases). The CDR3 contains 13 residues. Germline V gene data show CDR1 as GTSNPN and CDR2 as SVGIG (reference sequence). V was trimmed by 8 bases and J by 0 bases, leaving 11 bases between them.